This T cell receptor beta chain derives from a study of blood T cell repertoires in COVID-19. Enrollees, about 18 to 90 years old, lived in 24 US areas. Germline V lookup: CDR1 MNHNS, CDR2 SASEGT. This CDR3 region has 17 residues. The ends were cut back, 0 bases at V and 0 bases at J, with 12 bases in the middle. Profiling relied on immunoSEQ multiplex PCR, and the TCRdb table lists in-frame clones only, not all of them. The table lists about 180,000 clones, 70% to 85% of them singletons. The clonotype comes from a man aged 50 to 59 who had recovered from COVID-19. The chain uses TRBV6-1 and TRBJ1-3; D may be TRBD1 (5 bases). The specimen sequenced was PBMCs or T cells enriched from blood (not recorded which). CDR3 bases: TGTGCCAGCAGTGAAGCGCTTCCAGGGTTCTCTGGAAACACCATATATTTT. It yields the protein CASSEALPGFSGNTIYF.